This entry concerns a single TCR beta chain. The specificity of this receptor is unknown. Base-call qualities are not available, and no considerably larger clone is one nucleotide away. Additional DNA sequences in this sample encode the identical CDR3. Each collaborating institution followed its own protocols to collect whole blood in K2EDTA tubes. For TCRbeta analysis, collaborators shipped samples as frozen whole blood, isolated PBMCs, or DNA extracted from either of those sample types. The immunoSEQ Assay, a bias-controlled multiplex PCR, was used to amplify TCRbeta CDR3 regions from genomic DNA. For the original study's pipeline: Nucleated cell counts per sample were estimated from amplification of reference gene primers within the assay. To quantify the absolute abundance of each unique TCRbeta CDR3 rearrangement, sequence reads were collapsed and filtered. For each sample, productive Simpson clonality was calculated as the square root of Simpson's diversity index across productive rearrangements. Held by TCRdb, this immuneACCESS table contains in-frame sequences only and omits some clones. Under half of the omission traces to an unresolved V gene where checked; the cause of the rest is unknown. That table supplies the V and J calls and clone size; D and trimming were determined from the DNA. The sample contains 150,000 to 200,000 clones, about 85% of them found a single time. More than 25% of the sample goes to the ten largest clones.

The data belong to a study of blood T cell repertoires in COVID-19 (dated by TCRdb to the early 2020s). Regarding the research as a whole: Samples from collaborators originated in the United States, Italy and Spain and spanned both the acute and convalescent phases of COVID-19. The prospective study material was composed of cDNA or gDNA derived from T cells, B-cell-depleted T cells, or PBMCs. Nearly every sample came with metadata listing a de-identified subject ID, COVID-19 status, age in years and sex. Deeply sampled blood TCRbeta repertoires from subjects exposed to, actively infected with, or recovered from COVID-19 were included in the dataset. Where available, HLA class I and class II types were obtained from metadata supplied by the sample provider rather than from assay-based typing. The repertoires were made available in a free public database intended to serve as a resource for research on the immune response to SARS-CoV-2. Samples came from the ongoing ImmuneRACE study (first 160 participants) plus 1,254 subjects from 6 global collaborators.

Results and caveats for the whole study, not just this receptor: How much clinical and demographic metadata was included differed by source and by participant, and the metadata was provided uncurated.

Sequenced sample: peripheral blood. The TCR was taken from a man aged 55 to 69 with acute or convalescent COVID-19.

The base sequence is TGTGCCAGCAGCCCACTAGCAGTTAGCACAGATACGCAGTATTTT. This sequence encodes CASSPLAVSTDTQYF. The V and J segments used are TRBV11-2 and TRBJ2-3, with a weak D call of TRBD2 (6 bases match). From the cysteine through the phenylalanine, the CDR3 covers 15 amino acids. Of the read, only the CDR3 DNA is kept; its 45 bases are in frame from base 1. CDR1 is given as SGHAT and CDR2 as FQNNGV, both from the germline V gene. V is reduced by 5 bases and J by 0 bases, leaving a spacing of 12 bases between them.